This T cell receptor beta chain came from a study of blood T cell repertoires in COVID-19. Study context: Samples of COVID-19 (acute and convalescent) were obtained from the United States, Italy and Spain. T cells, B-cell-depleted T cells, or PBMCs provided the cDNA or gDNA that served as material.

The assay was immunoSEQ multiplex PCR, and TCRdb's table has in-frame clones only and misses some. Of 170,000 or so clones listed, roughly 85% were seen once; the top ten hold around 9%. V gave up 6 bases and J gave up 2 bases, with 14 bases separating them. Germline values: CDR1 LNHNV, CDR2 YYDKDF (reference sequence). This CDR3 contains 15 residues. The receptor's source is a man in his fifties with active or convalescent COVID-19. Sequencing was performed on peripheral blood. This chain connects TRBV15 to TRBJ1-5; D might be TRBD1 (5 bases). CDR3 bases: TGTGCCACCAGGAATGGGGGGTTCGGCAATCAGCCCCAGCATTTT. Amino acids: CATRNGGFGNQPQHF.